This T cell receptor (beta chain) originates from a study of cytotoxic CD8 clonotypes in ibrutinib-treated CLL. Study-wide points: Sampling times (in sustained-remission versus progressing patients) were not the same. Measured clonality at baseline was greater than in age-matched healthy donors and tracked with circulating CD8+ T-cell counts. Rare overall, public clonotypes shrank or held steady under therapy.

This clone was detected a few times. The antigen is unknown. This CDR3 is 14 amino acids long. The germline V gene encodes CDR1 MNHNY and CDR2 SVGAGI (reference sequence). The germline V and J ends were trimmed by 4 bases and 3 bases, with 13 bases remaining between them. The planned depth of sequencing spanned 1 in 200,000 to 1 in 1 million T cells. Using immunoSEQ multiplex PCR, the repertoire was profiled, and TCRdb retains in-frame clones only, with some absent. In the table there are approximately 5,900 clones, 60% to 75% of which are singletons. The clonotype comes from a human donor with chronic lymphocytic leukemia. Material: PBMCs, obtained before ibrutinib treatment. The rearrangement links TRBV6-6 to TRBJ2-7; no reliable D call. Here the CDR3 reads CASSLKTDNYEQYF. DNA for the CDR3: TGTGCCAGCAGTTTGAAGACGGATAACTACGAGCAGTACTTC.